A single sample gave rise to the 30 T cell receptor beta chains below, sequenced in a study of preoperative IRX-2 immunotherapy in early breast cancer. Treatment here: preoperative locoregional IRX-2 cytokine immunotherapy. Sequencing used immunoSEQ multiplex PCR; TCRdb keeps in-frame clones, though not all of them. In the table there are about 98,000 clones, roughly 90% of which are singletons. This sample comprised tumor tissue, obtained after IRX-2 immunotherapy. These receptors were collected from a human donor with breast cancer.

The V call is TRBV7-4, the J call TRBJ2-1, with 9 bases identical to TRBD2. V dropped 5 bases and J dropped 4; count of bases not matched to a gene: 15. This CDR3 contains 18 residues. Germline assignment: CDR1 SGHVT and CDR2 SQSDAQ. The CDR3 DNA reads TGTGCCAGCAGCCAAGACAAGTCGACTAGCGGATTTTACAATGAGCAGTTCTTC. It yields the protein CASSQDKSTSGFYNEQFF.

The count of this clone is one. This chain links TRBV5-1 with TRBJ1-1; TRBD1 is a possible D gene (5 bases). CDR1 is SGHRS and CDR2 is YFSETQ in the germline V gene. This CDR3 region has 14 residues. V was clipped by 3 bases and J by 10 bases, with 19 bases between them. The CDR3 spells CASSSPGSPQGAFF. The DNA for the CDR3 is TGCGCCAGCAGCTCACCGGGGTCCCCGCAGGGAGCTTTCTTT.

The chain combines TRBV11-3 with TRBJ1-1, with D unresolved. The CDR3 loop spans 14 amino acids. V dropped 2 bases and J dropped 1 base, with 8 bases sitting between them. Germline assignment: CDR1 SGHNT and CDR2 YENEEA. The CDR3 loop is CASSLSAGNTEAFF. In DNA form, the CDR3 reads TGTGCCAGCAGCTTATCTGCGGGGAACACTGAAGCTTTCTTT.

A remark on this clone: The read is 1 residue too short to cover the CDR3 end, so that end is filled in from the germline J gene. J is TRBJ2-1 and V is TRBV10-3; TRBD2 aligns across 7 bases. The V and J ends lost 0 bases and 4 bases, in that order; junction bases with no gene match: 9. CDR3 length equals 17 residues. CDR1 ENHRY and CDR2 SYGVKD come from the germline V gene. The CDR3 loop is CAISESLSGGGYNEQFF. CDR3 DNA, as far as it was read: TGTGCCATCAGTGAGTCCCTATCTGGCGGGGGTTACAATGAGCAGTTC.

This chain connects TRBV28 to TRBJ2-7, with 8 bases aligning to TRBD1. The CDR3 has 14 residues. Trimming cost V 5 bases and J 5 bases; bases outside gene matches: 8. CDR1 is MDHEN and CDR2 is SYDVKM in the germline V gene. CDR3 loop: CASSPGQGKDEQYF. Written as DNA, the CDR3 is TGTGCCAGCAGTCCCGGACAGGGAAAGGACGAGCAGTACTTC.

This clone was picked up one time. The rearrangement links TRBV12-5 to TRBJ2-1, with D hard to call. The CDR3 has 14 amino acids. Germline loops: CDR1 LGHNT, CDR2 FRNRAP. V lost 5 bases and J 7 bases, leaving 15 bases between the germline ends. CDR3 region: CASGPDFVANEQFF. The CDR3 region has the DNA TGTGCTAGTGGTCCCGACTTTGTGGCTAATGAGCAGTTCTTC.

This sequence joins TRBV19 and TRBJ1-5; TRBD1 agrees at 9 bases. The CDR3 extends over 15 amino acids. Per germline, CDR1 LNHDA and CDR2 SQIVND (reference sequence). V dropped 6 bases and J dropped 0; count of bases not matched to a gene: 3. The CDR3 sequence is CASRDRGYSNQPQHF. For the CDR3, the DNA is TGTGCCAGTAGGGACAGGGGATATAGCAATCAGCCCCAGCATTTT.

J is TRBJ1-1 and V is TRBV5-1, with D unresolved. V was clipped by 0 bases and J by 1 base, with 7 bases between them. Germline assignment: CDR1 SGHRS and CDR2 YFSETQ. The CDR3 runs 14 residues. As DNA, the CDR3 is TGCGCCAGCAGCTTGGGAGTAACGAACACTGAAGCTTTCTTT. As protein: CASSLGVTNTEAFF.

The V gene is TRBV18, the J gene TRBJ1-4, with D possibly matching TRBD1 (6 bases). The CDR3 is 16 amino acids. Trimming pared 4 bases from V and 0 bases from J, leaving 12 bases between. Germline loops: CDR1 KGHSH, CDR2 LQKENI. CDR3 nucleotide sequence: TGTGCCAGCTCACGGTCACAGGGTGCAACTAATGAAAAACTGTTTTTT. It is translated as CASSRSQGATNEKLFF. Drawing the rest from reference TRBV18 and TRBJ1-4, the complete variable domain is NAGVMQNPRHLVRRRGQEARLRCSPMKGHSHVYWYRQLPEEGLKFMVYLQKENIIDESGMPKERFSAEFPKEGPSILRIQQVVRGDSAAYFCASSRSQGATNEKLFFGSGTQLSVL.

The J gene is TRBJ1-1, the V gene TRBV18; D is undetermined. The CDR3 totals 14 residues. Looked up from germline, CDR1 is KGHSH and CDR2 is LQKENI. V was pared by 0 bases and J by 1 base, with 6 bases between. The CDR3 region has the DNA TGTGCCAGCTCACCACCGGGCAGGAACACTGAAGCTTTCTTT. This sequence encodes CASSPPGRNTEAFF. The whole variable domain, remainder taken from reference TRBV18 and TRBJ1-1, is NAGVMQNPRHLVRRRGQEARLRCSPMKGHSHVYWYRQLPEEGLKFMVYLQKENIIDESGMPKERFSAEFPKEGPSILRIQQVVRGDSAAYFCASSPPGRNTEAFFGQGTRLTVV.

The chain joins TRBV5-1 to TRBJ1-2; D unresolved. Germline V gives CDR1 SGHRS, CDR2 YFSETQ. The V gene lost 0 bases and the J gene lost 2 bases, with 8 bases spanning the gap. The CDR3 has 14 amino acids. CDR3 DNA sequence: TGCGCCAGCAGCTTGGGGCTGTTCAACTATGGCTACACCTTC. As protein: CASSLGLFNYGYTF.

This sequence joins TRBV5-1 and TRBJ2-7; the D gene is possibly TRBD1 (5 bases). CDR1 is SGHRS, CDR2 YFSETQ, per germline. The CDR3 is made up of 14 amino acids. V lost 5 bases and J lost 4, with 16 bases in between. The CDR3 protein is CASRLSGANYEQYF. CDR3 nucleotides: TGCGCCAGCAGATTAAGTGGGGCGAATTACGAGCAGTACTTC.

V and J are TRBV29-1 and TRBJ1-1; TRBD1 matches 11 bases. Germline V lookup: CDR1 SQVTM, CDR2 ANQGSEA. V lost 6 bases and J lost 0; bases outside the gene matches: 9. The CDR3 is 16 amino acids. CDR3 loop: CSVAGQGVRMNTEAFF. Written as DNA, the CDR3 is TGCAGCGTAGCGGGACAGGGGGTTAGGATGAACACTGAAGCTTTCTTT.

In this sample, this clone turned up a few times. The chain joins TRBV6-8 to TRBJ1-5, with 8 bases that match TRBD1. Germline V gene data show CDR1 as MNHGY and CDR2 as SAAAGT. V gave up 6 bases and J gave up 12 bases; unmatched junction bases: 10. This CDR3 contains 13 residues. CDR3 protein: CASSRDRSADQHF. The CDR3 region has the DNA TGTGCCAGCAGCCGGGACAGGTCGGCCGACCAGCATTTT.

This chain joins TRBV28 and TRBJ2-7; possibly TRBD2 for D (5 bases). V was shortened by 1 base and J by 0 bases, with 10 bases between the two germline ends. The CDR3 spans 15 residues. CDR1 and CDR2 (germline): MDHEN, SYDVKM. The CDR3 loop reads CASSLSPSSSYEQYF. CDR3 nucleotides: TGTGCCAGCAGTTTATCCCCTAGCAGCTCCTACGAGCAGTACTTC. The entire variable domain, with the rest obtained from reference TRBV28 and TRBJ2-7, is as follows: DVKVTQSSRYLVKRTGEKVFLECVQDMDHENMFWYRQDPGLGLRLIYFSYDVKMKEKGDIPEGYSVSREKKERFSLILESASTNQTSMYLCASSLSPSSSYEQYFGPGTRLTVT.

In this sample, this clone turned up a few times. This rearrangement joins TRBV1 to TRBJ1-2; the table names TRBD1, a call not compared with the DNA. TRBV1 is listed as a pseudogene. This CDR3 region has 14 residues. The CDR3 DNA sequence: TGCGCCAGCAGCCGGGACAGGAATAACTATGGCTACACCTTC. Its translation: CASSRDRNNYGYTF.

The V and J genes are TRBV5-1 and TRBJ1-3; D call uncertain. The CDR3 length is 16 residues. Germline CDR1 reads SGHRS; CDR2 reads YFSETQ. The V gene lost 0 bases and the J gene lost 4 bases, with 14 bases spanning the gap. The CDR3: CASSLGTTGRGNTIYF. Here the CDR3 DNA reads TGCGCCAGCAGCTTGGGCACGACGGGTCGGGGAAACACCATATATTTT.

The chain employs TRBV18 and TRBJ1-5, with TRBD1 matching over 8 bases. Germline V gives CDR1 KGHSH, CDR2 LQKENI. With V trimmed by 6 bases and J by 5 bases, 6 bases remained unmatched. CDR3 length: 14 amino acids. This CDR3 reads CASSLQGGDQPQHF. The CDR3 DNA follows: TGTGCCAGCTCGTTACAGGGGGGGGATCAGCCCCAGCATTTT. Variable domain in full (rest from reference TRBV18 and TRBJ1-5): NAGVMQNPRHLVRRRGQEARLRCSPMKGHSHVYWYRQLPEEGLKFMVYLQKENIIDESGMPKERFSAEFPKEGPSILRIQQVVRGDSAAYFCASSLQGGDQPQHFGDGTRLSIL.

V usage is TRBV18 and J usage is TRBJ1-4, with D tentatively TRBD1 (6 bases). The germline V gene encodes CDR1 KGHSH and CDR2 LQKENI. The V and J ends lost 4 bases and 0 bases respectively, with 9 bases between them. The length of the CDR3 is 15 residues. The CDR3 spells CASSRQAPTNEKLFF. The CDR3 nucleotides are TGTGCCAGCTCACGACAGGCCCCAACTAATGAAAAACTGTTTTTT.

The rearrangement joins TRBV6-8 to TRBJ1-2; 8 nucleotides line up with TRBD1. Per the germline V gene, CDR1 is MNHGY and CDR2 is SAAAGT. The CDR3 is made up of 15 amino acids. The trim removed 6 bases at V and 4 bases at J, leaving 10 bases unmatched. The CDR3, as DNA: TGTGCCAGCAGAGAAGGGGACAGGCCCCTCTATGGCTACACCTTC. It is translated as CASREGDRPLYGYTF.

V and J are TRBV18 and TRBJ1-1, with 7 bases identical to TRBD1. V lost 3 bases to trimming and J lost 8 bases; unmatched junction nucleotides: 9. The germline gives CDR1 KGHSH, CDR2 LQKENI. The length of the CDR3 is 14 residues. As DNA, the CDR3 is TGTGCCAGCTCACCGGGTACAGGGGCTTTAGAAGCTTTCTTT. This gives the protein CASSPGTGALEAFF. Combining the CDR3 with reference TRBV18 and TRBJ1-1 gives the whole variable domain NAGVMQNPRHLVRRRGQEARLRCSPMKGHSHVYWYRQLPEEGLKFMVYLQKENIIDESGMPKERFSAEFPKEGPSILRIQQVVRGDSAAYFCASSPGTGALEAFFGQGTRLTVV.

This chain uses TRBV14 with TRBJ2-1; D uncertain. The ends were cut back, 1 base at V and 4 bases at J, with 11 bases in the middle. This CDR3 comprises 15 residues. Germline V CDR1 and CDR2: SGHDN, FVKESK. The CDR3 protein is CASSQGTPIYNEQFF. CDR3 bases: TGTGCCAGCAGCCAAGGAACCCCTATTTACAATGAGCAGTTCTTC.

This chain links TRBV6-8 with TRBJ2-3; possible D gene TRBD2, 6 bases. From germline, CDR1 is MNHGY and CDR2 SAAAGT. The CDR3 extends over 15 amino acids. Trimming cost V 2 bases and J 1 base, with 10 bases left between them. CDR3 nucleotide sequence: TGTGCCAGCAGTTACCTCACGGGGGGCACAGATACGCAGTATTTT. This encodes CASSYLTGGTDTQYF.

The CDR3 loop is CAISEVDSFEQYF. The CDR3 DNA sequence: TGTGCCATCAGTGAGGTGGACAGCTTCGAGCAGTACTTC. V gene TRBV10-3 combines with J gene TRBJ2-7, with D possibly matching TRBD1 (6 bases). The length of the CDR3 is 13 residues. Trimming pared 2 bases from V and 6 bases from J, leaving 11 bases between. CDR1 and CDR2 from the germline V gene are ENHRY and SYGVKD.

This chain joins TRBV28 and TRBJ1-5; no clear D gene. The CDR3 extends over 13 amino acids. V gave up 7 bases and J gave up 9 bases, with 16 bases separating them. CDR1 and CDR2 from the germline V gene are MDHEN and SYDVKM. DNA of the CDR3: TGTGCCAGCACCTTGGGTCCGGGGAGGCCCCAGCATTTT. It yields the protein CASTLGPGRPQHF. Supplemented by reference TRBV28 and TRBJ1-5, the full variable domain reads DVKVTQSSRYLVKRTGEKVFLECVQDMDHENMFWYRQDPGLGLRLIYFSYDVKMKEKGDIPEGYSVSREKKERFSLILESASTNQTSMYLCASTLGPGRPQHFGDGTRLSIL.

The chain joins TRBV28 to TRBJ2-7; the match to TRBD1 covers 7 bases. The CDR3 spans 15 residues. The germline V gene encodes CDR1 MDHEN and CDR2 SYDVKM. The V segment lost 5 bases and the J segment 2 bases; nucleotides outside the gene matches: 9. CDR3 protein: CASSVGAGGAYEQYF. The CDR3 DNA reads TGTGCCAGCAGTGTTGGGGCAGGGGGAGCCTACGAGCAGTACTTC.

Written as DNA, the CDR3 is TGTGCCAGCAGCTTCCGACAGGCCTATGGCTACACCTTC. As protein: CASSFRQAYGYTF. The chain is built from TRBV7-4 and TRBJ1-2, with TRBD1 as a possible D gene (6 bases). There are 13 residues in the CDR3. Germline assignment: CDR1 SGHVT and CDR2 SQSDAQ. V lost 3 bases and J 4 bases, leaving 9 bases between the germline ends.

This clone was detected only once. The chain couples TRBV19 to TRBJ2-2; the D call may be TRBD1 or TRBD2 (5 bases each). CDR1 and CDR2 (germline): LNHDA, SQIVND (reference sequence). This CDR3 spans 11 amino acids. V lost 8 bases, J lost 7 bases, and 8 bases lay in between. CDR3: CASRDVGELFF. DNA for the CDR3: TGTGCCAGTCGGGACGTCGGGGAGCTGTTTTTT.

CDR3 loop: CASKPPGSSYEQYF. The CDR3 DNA reads TGTGCCAGCAAACCCCCGGGGAGCTCCTACGAGCAGTACTTC. The chain uses TRBV6-7 and TRBJ2-7; D perhaps matches TRBD2 (5 bases). TRBV6-7 is flagged as an ORF with uncertain function. Trimming took 7 bases from V and 0 from J, leaving 13 bases between them. The CDR3 is made up of 14 amino acids.

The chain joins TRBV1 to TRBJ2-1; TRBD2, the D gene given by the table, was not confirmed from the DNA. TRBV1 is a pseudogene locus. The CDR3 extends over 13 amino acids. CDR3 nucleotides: TGCACCAGCAGCCATGGACTAGCAGGCGAGCAGTTCTTC. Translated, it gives CTSSHGLAGEQFF.